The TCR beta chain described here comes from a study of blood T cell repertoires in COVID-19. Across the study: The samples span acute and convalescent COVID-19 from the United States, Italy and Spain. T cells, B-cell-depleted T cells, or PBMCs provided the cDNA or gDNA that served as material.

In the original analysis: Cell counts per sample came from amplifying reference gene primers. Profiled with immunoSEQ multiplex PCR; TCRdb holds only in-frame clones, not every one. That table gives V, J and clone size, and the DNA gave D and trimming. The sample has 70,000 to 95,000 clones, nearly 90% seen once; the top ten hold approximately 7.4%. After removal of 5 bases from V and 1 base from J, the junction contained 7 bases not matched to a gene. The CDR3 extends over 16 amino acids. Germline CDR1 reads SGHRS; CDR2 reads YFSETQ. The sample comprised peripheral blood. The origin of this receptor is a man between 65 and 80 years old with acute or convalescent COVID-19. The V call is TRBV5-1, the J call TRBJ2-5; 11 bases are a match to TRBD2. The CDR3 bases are TGCGCCAGCAGTCCGACTAGCGGGACGCGCCAAGAGACCCAGTACTTC. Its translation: CASSPTSGTRQETQYF.